This T cell receptor beta chain was sequenced for a study of blood T cell repertoires in COVID-19 (dated by TCRdb to the early 2020s). In the study overall: Samples from collaborators originated in the United States, Italy and Spain and spanned both the acute and convalescent phases of COVID-19. The prospective study material was composed of cDNA or gDNA derived from T cells, B-cell-depleted T cells, or PBMCs. The dataset comprised deeply sampled blood TCRbeta repertoires from subjects exposed to, actively infected with, or recovered from COVID-19. The repertoires were released in a freely available public database intended as a resource for research on the immune response to SARS-CoV-2. The samples were drawn from two sources: the first 160 participants of the ongoing ImmuneRACE study, and 1,200 or so subjects contributed by 6 global collaborators. The sample metadata nearly always contained a de-identified subject ID, COVID-19 status, age in years and sex. Where HLA class I and class II types were available, the types were taken from metadata supplied by the sample provider, not from assay-based typing. The investigation overall reported the following: The quantity of clinical and demographic metadata differed by source and by participant and was supplied without curation.

Collaborating institutions collected whole blood in K2EDTA tubes following their own protocols. For TCRbeta analysis, collaborator samples were shipped as frozen whole blood, as isolated PBMCs, or as DNA extracted from either sample type. TCRbeta CDR3 regions were amplified from genomic DNA using the immunoSEQ Assay, a bias-controlled multiplex PCR. Concerning the study's data processing: Nucleated cell counts per sample were estimated from amplification of reference gene primers within the assay. Sequence reads were collapsed and filtered to measure the absolute abundance of every unique TCRbeta CDR3 rearrangement. For each sample, productive Simpson clonality was calculated by taking the square root of Simpson's diversity index across productive rearrangements. Held by TCRdb, this immuneACCESS table contains in-frame sequences only and omits some clones. Under half of the omission traces to an unresolved V gene where checked; the cause of the rest is unknown. Clone size and V and J calls were adopted from that table, with D and trimming inferred from the DNA. The sample records about 190,000 clones, about 81% of which are singletons. The ten largest clones take up around an eighth of the sample.

Trimming accounts for 2 bases at V and 2 bases at J, while the number of junction bases matched to no gene is 9. From the germline V gene, CDR1 is MNHEY and CDR2 is SVGEGT. CDR3 length: 17 amino acids, cysteine to phenylalanine. Here the CDR3 DNA is all that survives: 51 bases in frame from base 1. Regarding this clone: What antigen it recognizes has not been identified. No clone much larger than this one lies a single base away; base qualities are absent.

The sample consisted of peripheral blood. This receptor was taken from a man between 25 and 39 years old with active or convalescent COVID-19. The chain is made from TRBV6-2 or TRBV6-3 and TRBJ1-2, and 9 junction bases match TRBD1. Read as DNA, the sequence is TGTGCCAGCAGTTACCCTACAGGGGGCTGGTACAACTATGGCTACACCTTC. It translates to CASSYPTGGWYNYGYTF.